These 23 T cell receptor beta chains originate from one sample sequenced in a study of shared clonotypes between healthy human individuals (dated by TCRdb to about 2020). CD8 naive samples were obtained by positive selection for CCR7 among CD45RO-negative cells, yielding a CD45RA+CCR7+ population from which TemRA cells were excluded. The library was built by means of the immunoSEQ multiplex PCR assay. As stored in TCRdb, this immuneACCESS dataset retains in-frame rearrangements with V and J assigned. A fraction of the clones does not appear; measured against another copy, unresolved V genes explain less than half of the discrepancy, and the remainder lacks a known reason. The sample table holds approximately 590,000 clones, of which nearly 97% were seen once. The ten largest make up 0.11% of the sample. The sequencing sample was made of naive CD8+ T cells sorted from blood. Reading the label with the study, this specimen's cell subset or site is: CD45RA+CCR7+. These receptors were collected from a woman in her twenties or thirties in good health.

The chain carries TRBV27 and TRBJ2-1; 13 nucleotides line up with TRBD2. In germline, CDR1 is MNHEY, CDR2 SMNVEV (reference sequence). The trim removed 5 bases at V and 7 bases at J, leaving 5 bases unmatched. CDR3 length equals 15 residues. This CDR3 is CASSLLAGGANEQFF. The DNA of the CDR3 is TGTGCCAGCAGTCTACTAGCGGGAGGGGCTAATGAGCAGTTCTTC.

Here the CDR3 DNA reads TGTGCCAGTAGTATAGGACAGGGTTCTACCAAAAACATTCAGTACTTC. Translated: CASSIGQGSTKNIQYF. The chain uses TRBV19 and TRBJ2-4, with 7 bases lining up with TRBD1. The junction had 5 bases not matched to a gene; V was cut back by 1 base and J by 2 bases. The CDR3 runs to 16 residues. Germline V gene lookup returns CDR1 LNHDA and CDR2 SQIVND (reference sequence).

The chain couples TRBV28 to TRBJ2-7, with a possible D match to TRBD2 (7 bases). This CDR3 has 14 residues. CDR1 is MDHEN, CDR2 SYDVKM, per germline. With 3 bases removed from V and 4 bases from J, the gap between germline ends came to 13 bases. The CDR3 DNA reads as TGTGCCAGCAGTTTTTTCAGGGGAGGGTACGAGCAGTACTTC. Its translation is CASSFFRGGYEQYF.

As concerns this clone: Other DNA sequences in the same sample also yield this CDR3. V usage is TRBV10-3 and J usage is TRBJ2-1; D uncertain. The germline V gene encodes CDR1 ENHRY and CDR2 SYGVKD. The germline V and J ends were trimmed by 0 bases and 7 bases, with 1 base remaining between them. The CDR3 length is 11 residues. CDR3 residues: CAISESNEQFF. Here the CDR3 DNA reads TGTGCCATCAGTGAGTCGAATGAGCAGTTCTTC.

The V and J genes are TRBV29-1 and TRBJ1-3; D remains ambiguous. This CDR3 region has 16 residues. The V gene lost 7 bases and the J gene lost 2 bases, with 21 bases spanning the gap. Germline V gene data show CDR1 as SQVTM and CDR2 as ANQGSEA. CDR3 in DNA: TGCAGCGCAGAATTATACGAGGCAGGCACTGGAAACACCATATATTTT. Encoded protein: CSAELYEAGTGNTIYF.

As DNA, the CDR3 is TGTGCCAGCAGCTTGGCCGCTGGATACGAGCAGTACTTC. Translation gives CASSLAAGYEQYF. The genes are TRBV5-6 and TRBJ2-7, with D unresolved. The CDR3 loop spans 13 amino acids. V was clipped by 0 bases and J by 4 bases, with 8 bases between them. Germline values: CDR1 SGHDT, CDR2 YYEEEE.

The chain carries TRBV5-6 and TRBJ2-3; no clear D. The CDR3 consists of 15 residues. Germline V gene data show CDR1 as SGHDT and CDR2 as YYEEEE. V was trimmed by 0 bases and J by 7 bases, leaving 15 bases between them. The CDR3 nucleotides are TGTGCCAGCAGCTTGGGGCAGGCAGGCTATCATACGCAGTATTTT. It codes for CASSLGQAGYHTQYF.

The chain recombines TRBV5-6 with TRBJ2-7, with D possibly TRBD2 on 6 matching bases. V lost 2 bases and J 5 bases, leaving 11 bases between the germline ends. Germline loops: CDR1 SGHDT, CDR2 YYEEEE. This CDR3 region has 13 residues. The CDR3: CASSFSGSDEQYF. CDR3 sequence (DNA): TGTGCCAGCAGCTTCTCCGGGAGTGACGAGCAGTACTTC.

The chain carries TRBV9 and TRBJ1-2; tentative D call: TRBD1 (6 bases). CDR3 length equals 16 residues. CDR1 SGDLS and CDR2 YYNGEE come from the germline V gene. Trimming pared 4 bases from V and 4 bases from J, leaving 20 bases between. The CDR3 loop is CASSPTGGLRPYGYTF. Written as DNA, the CDR3 is TGTGCCAGCAGCCCTACGGGGGGGCTTAGGCCCTATGGCTACACCTTC.

V is TRBV5-5 and J is TRBJ2-7; D is perhaps TRBD2 (5 bases). The CDR3 has 14 amino acids. V was pared by 1 base and J by 0 bases, with 8 bases between. CDR1 is SGHKS, CDR2 YYEKEE, per germline (reference sequence). CDR3 in amino acids: CASSLSGNSYEQYF. Here the CDR3 DNA reads TGTGCCAGCAGCTTGTCGGGGAACTCCTACGAGCAGTACTTC. Full variable domain (outside the CDR3, taken from reference TRBV5-5 and TRBJ2-7): DAGVTQSPTHLIKTRGQQVTLRCSPISGHKSVSWYQQVLGQGPQFIFQYYEKEERGRGNFPDRFSARQFPNYSSELNVNALLLGDSALYLCASSLSGNSYEQYFGPGTRLTVT.

This clone is a singleton in its sample. This chain connects TRBV7-9 to TRBJ2-7; maybe TRBD1 (7 bases). Germline V lookup: CDR1 SEHNR, CDR2 FQNEAQ (reference sequence). With 4 bases removed from V and 0 bases from J, the gap between germline ends came to 16 bases. This CDR3 is built from 16 residues. The CDR3 loop reads CASSSRGTSSSYEQYF. The CDR3 nucleotides read TGTGCCAGCAGCTCCAGGGGGACTTCGAGCTCCTACGAGCAGTACTTC.

V usage is TRBV11-2 and J usage is TRBJ2-1; 8 nucleotides match TRBD2. Germline V lookup: CDR1 SGHAT, CDR2 FQNNGV. The CDR3 extends over 15 amino acids. The ends lost 4 bases at V and 6 bases at J; junction bases unmatched: 8. In DNA, the CDR3 is TGTGCCAGCAGCTCCGAGCGGGAGCGGGCCAATGAGCAGTTCTTC. Protein product: CASSSERERANEQFF.

V and J are TRBV16 and TRBJ2-1; D might be TRBD1 (5 bases). This CDR3 has 14 amino acids. V lost 0 bases and J 3 bases, leaving 6 bases between the germline ends. CDR1 is KGHSY and CDR2 is FQNENV in the germline V gene. CDR3 residues: CASSQSQGYNEQFF. CDR3 nucleotide sequence: TGTGCCAGCAGCCAATCCCAGGGCTACAATGAGCAGTTCTTC.

The count of this clone is one. This chain links TRBV5-6 with TRBJ2-5; either TRBD1 or TRBD2 may fit D (5 bases each). The J call is uncertain, as TRBJ2-7 better fits the DNA end. Germline-derived CDR1 and CDR2 are SGHDT and YYEEEE. CDR3 length: 14 residues. The CDR3 is CASSPPGRSYEQYF. The CDR3 coding sequence is TGTGCCAGCAGCCCCCCGGGACGCTCCTACGAGCAGTACTTC.

The chain uses TRBV27 and TRBJ1-2; 8 bases are a match to TRBD1. This CDR3 is built from 15 residues. J gave up 6 bases and V 4 bases, and 10 bases lay outside the gene matches. Germline V CDR1 and CDR2: MNHEY, SMNVEV (reference sequence). The CDR3 DNA is TGTGCCAGCAGTTACAACCCAGGGGGCACCAATGGCTACACCTTC. It yields the protein CASSYNPGGTNGYTF.

Here the CDR3 reads CASSLFVGGSSYEQYF. CDR3 bases: TGCGCCAGCAGCCTTTTTGTGGGAGGGAGCTCCTACGAGCAGTACTTC. This rearrangement joins TRBV4-1 to TRBJ2-7; 7 bases line up with TRBD2. The germline gives CDR1 MGHRA, CDR2 YSYEKL. This CDR3 spans 16 amino acids. The V segment lost 4 bases and the J segment 0 bases; nucleotides outside the gene matches: 9.

This clone has a single count. The V and J genes are TRBV7-9 and TRBJ2-7; D is ambiguous. Deletions cut 1 base from V and 4 bases from J, with 14 bases between. Germline CDR1 reads SEHNR; CDR2 reads FQNEAQ (reference sequence). This CDR3 contains 15 residues. Written as DNA, the CDR3 is TGTGCCAGCAGCTTAGTTTCCCAAACCCCTTACGAGCAGTACTTC. Encoded protein: CASSLVSQTPYEQYF.

V is TRBV7-9 and J is TRBJ2-1; 9 positions match TRBD2. The CDR3 length is 14 residues. V lost 5 bases, J lost 4 bases, and 3 bases stayed unmatched. Germline loops: CDR1 SEHNR, CDR2 FQNEAQ (reference sequence). The CDR3 DNA sequence: TGTGCCAGCAGCCCGACTAGCGGATACAATGAGCAGTTCTTC. As protein: CASSPTSGYNEQFF.

This clone was counted a single time. The chain carries TRBV12-5 and TRBJ1-1; 7 positions agree with TRBD1. V was pared by 3 bases and J by 5 bases, with 12 bases of the junction left unmatched. The CDR3 spans 16 residues. Germline-derived CDR1 and CDR2 are LGHNT and FRNRAP. The CDR3 loop reads CASGFSRGPLGTEAFF. CDR3 DNA sequence: TGTGCTAGTGGTTTTTCGAGGGGGCCCTTGGGTACTGAAGCTTTCTTT.

The chain couples TRBV27 to TRBJ2-2; no clear D gene. Germline V CDR1 and CDR2: MNHEY, SMNVEV (reference sequence). V was shortened by 3 bases and J by 4 bases, with 6 bases between the two germline ends. The CDR3 runs 13 residues. This chain's CDR3 is CASSFGSTGELFF. For the CDR3, the DNA is TGTGCCAGCAGTTTCGGTAGCACCGGGGAGCTGTTTTTT.

The rearrangement uses TRBV19 and TRBJ2-1, with 7 bases identical to TRBD2. Germline assignment: CDR1 LNHDA and CDR2 SQIVND (reference sequence). CDR3 length: 14 residues. V shed 5 bases and J 3 bases; nucleotides not matched to a gene: 4. The CDR3 protein is CASSLGLYYNEQFF. The CDR3 DNA reads TGTGCCAGTAGTTTGGGACTATACTACAATGAGCAGTTCTTC.

J is TRBJ2-7 and V is TRBV12-2; the DNA was not compared with TRBD2, the D call given in the table. TRBV12-2 has pseudogene status. The CDR3 contains 16 residues. The CDR3, as DNA: TGTGCAAGTCGCCCCCATTGGACTAGCGGGAGGTACGAGCAGTACTTC. Translation: CASRPHWTSGRYEQYF.

The chain is built from TRBV4-1 and TRBJ2-7; TRBD1 might be the D (5 bases). There are 15 residues in the CDR3. V shed 1 base and J shed 0 bases, with 10 bases lying between them. The germline V gene encodes CDR1 MGHRA and CDR2 YSYEKL. CDR3 protein: CASSQAAQGSYEQYF. CDR3 DNA sequence: TGCGCCAGCAGCCAAGCAGCGCAGGGCTCCTACGAGCAGTACTTC.